This T cell receptor (beta chain) derives from a study of shared clonotypes between healthy human individuals. Study overall: Those who served as donors were a couple of women and a few men between the ages of 18 and 49.

Germline V gene data show CDR1 as GTSNPN and CDR2 as SVGIG (reference sequence). V dropped 5 bases and J dropped 0 bases, with 17 bases sitting between them. The CDR3 spans 16 residues. Only in-frame clones appear in the TCRdb table, and some are missing; sequencing was by immunoSEQ multiplex PCR. In the table there are 2 million to 3 million clones, 80% to 95% of which are singletons. This receptor was obtained from a man aged 18-30 years in good health. Some clones in this sample may be carry-over from other donors' samples. What was sequenced was naive CD4+ T cells from PBMCs. Subset given: CD45RA+ positively selected. The V gene is TRBV30, the J gene TRBJ1-3; D gene unclear. CDR3 sequence: CAWGPVPPYSGNTIYF. For the CDR3, the DNA is TGTGCCTGGGGGCCAGTCCCCCCTTACTCTGGAAACACCATATATTTT.